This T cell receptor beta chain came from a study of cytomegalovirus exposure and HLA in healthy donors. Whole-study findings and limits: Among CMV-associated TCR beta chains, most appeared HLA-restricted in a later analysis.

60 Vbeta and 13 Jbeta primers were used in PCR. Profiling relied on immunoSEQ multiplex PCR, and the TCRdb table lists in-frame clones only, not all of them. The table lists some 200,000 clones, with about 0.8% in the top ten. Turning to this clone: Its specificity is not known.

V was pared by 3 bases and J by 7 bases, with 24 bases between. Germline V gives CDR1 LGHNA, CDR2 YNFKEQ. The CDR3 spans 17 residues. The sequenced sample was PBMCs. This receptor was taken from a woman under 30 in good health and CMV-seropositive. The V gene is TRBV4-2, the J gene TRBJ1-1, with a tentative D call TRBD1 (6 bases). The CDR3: CASSHGVHGQPIDEAFF. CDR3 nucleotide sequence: TGTGCCAGCAGCCACGGGGTACATGGACAGCCCATTGATGAAGCTTTCTTT.